This T cell receptor (beta chain) appears in the sequencing data of a study of T cell changes during pregnancy in multiple sclerosis. The method was immunoSEQ multiplex PCR; TCRdb's version includes in-frame clones alone and lacks a portion of them. The sample shows approximately 51,000 clones, around 94% of them seen only once. The sequence derives from a female donor with multiple sclerosis, enrolled in a pregnancy study. Specimen: CD4+ T cells from peripheral blood mononuclear cells, collected in the second trimester of pregnancy.

In DNA form, the CDR3 reads TGTGCCAGCAGCACGATCGCGGGGGGCCTCACAGATACGCAGTATTTT. Amino acid sequence: CASSTIAGGLTDTQYF. This chain uses TRBV7-2 with TRBJ2-3, with 8 bases matching TRBD2. This CDR3 spans 16 amino acids. The germline CDR1 and CDR2 sequences are SGHTA and FQGNSA. The V gene end was trimmed by 5 bases and the J gene end by 2 bases; junction bases not matched to a gene: 9.